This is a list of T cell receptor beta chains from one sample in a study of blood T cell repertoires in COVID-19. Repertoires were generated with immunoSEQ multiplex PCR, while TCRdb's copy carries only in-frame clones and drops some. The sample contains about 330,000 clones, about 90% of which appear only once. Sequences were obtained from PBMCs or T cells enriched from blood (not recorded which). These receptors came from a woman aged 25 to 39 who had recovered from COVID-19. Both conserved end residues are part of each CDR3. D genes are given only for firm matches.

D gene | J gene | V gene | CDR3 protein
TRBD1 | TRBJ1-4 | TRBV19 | CASSGTGTGNEKLFF
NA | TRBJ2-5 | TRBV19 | CASRNQGRETQYF
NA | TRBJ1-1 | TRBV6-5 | CASRDRYNTEAFF
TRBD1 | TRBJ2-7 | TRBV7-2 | CASSLTGEGLYEQYF
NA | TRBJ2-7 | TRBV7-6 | CASSPAVTPYEQYF
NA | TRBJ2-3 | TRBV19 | CASSGQHTDTQYF
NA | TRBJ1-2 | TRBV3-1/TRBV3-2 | CASSQVATWGYTF
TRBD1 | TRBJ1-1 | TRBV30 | CAWRVGGANTEAFF
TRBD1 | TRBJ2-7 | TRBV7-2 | CASSPAGQVIYEQYF
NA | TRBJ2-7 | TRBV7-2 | CASSPRTAQGEQYF
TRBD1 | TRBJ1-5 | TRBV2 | CASSVPGTGGNQPQHF
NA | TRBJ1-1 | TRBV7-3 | CASSLGQRDTEAFF
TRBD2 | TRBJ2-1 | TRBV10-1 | CASSESGRGGVYNEQFF
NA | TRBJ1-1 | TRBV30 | CAWSRGDEAFF
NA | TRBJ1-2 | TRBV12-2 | CASRLDPRNYGYTF
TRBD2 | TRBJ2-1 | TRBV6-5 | CASSPPLAGVYEQFF